Listed below are T cell receptor beta chains from one sample, sequenced in a study of cytomegalovirus exposure and HLA in healthy donors. Sequencing was performed with immunoSEQ multiplex PCR; in TCRdb, only in-frame clones are kept and a portion is missing. The profile shows some 320,000 clones, about nine tenths of them singletons. The sequenced material came from PBMCs. The receptors come from a woman in her 30s in good health and CMV-seropositive. Both conserved end residues are part of each CDR3. D genes are given only for firm matches. Only some rows state a clone size, as once, few, many or a class for expanded clones.

clone_size	j_call	d_call	v_call	cdr3_nt	cdr3_aa
NA	TRBJ2-2	NA	TRBV30	TGTGCCTGGAGGAGACAGGTAGTGGGTCCCGGGGAGCTGTTTTTT	CAWRRQVVGPGELFF
once	TRBJ1-1	NA	TRBV11-2	TGTGCCAGCAGCGTCGGGGGCACTGAAGCTTTCTTT	CASSVGGTEAFF
NA	TRBJ1-2	NA	TRBV28	TGTGCCAGCAGTTTCGTATCTGGCTACACCTTC	CASSFVSGYTF
NA	TRBJ2-2	NA	TRBV5-1	TGCGCCAGCAGCTTGTGGACCCTTAGCGGGGAGCTGTTTTTT	CASSLWTLSGELFF
NA	TRBJ1-2	TRBD1	TRBV28	TGTGCCAGCAGCCGAGCCGGGACAGGGCGGGGCTACACCTTC	CASSRAGTGRGYTF
NA	TRBJ1-2	TRBD1	TRBV4-3	TGCGCCAGCAGCCAAGATCTGGGACAGGGGGCTCCTGGCTACACCTTC	CASSQDLGQGAPGYTF
NA	TRBJ1-4	NA	TRBV28	TGTGCCAGCGTCCCGGCAAATGCGGTTGAAAAACTGTTTTTT	CASVPANAVEKLFF
NA	TRBJ1-2	NA	TRBV6-5	TGTGCCAGCAGGTGGGCCTCGGGGGGCTACACCTTC	CASRWASGGYTF
NA	TRBJ1-1	TRBD1	TRBV7-9	TGTGCCAGCAGCTTAGAACAGGGGCGAGGGCACACTGAAGCTTTCTTT	CASSLEQGRGHTEAFF
NA	TRBJ2-7	TRBD1	TRBV27	TGTGCCAGCAGTAACCTCAGGACAGGCACCCTAATCTACGAGCAGTACTTC	CASSNLRTGTLIYEQYF
NA	TRBJ1-4	TRBD1	TRBV4-1	TGCGCCAGCAGCCAAGATCTAGATGGTGCGGGACAGGAGTTT	CASSQDLDGAGQEF
NA	TRBJ1-1	TRBD1	TRBV7-2	TGTGCCAGCAGCCCACACAGGGGATTTGAAGCTTTCTTT	CASSPHRGFEAFF
NA	TRBJ1-2	NA	TRBV13	TGTGCCAGCAGCTCAGGACGATCTAGCTATGGCTACACCTTC	CASSSGRSSYGYTF
NA	TRBJ1-2	NA	TRBV10-3	TGTGCCATCAGTGTTGATGGGGACGGCTATGGCTACACCTTC	CAISVDGDGYGYTF
NA	TRBJ1-5	TRBD1	TRBV28	TGTGCCAGCAGGGGGGACAGGGGCAGTCAGCCCCAGCATTTT	CASRGDRGSQPQHF
NA	TRBJ1-6	NA	TRBV6-1	TGTGCCAGCAGTAACCGACAGATTACCAATTCACCCCTCCACTTT	CASSNRQITNSPLHF
NA	TRBJ1-5	NA	TRBV5-1	TGCGCCAGCAGCATGTCGACCAATCAGCCCCAGCATTTT	CASSMSTNQPQHF
once	TRBJ2-2	TRBD1	TRBV5-6	TGTGCCAGCAGCCTAAGTTACAGGGGGACCGGGGAGCTGTTTTTT	CASSLSYRGTGELFF
once	TRBJ1-1	NA	TRBV25-1	TGTGCCAGCAGTGAATCGGGCAGGGGCACTGAAGCTTTCTTT	CASSESGRGTEAFF
NA	TRBJ2-6	TRBD1	TRBV4-3	TGCGCCAGCAGCCAAGATCGGACAGGGTCGGGGGCCAACGTCCTGACTTTC	CASSQDRTGSGANVLTF
NA	TRBJ2-3	TRBD2	TRBV4-3	TGCGCCAGCAGCCAAGCGTGGACTAGTCGTACAGATACGCAGTATTTT	CASSQAWTSRTDTQYF
NA	TRBJ1-4	TRBD1	TRBV4-3	TGCGCCAGCAGCCAATCGGACAGGCGGAGCGAAAAACTGTTTTTT	CASSQSDRRSEKLFF
NA	TRBJ1-1	NA	TRBV2	TGTGCCAGCAGTTCTCGAAACACTGAAGCTTTCTTT	CASSSRNTEAFF
NA	TRBJ2-7	NA	TRBV6-1	TGTGCCAGCAACCCGGGACACCGGACCTACGAGCAGTACTTC	CASNPGHRTYEQYF
NA	TRBJ1-1	TRBD1	TRBV7-8	TGTGCCAGCAGCCCCCGGGACAGGGGGACTGAAGCTTTCTTT	CASSPRDRGTEAFF
NA	TRBJ1-1	NA	TRBV7-3	TGTGCCAGCAGCCCCGGACAGCTGAACACTGAAGCTTTCTTT	CASSPGQLNTEAFF
NA	TRBJ1-1	TRBD1	TRBV29-1	TGCAGCGTTGAAGCTGCATTGACAGGGTTTAACACTGAAGCTTTCTTT	CSVEAALTGFNTEAFF
NA	TRBJ2-7	NA	TRBV7-6	TGTGCCAGCAGCTGGACCGAAGCGGGCGAGCAGTACTTC	CASSWTEAGEQYF
once	TRBJ2-6	NA	TRBV7-9	TGTGCCAGCAGCTTAGGGAGGGGTGGGGCCAACGTCCTGACTTTC	CASSLGRGGANVLTF
NA	TRBJ2-4	TRBD2	TRBV2	TGTGCCAGCAGTGAAAGACTAGCGGGATTGGACATTCAGTACTTC	CASSERLAGLDIQYF
once	TRBJ2-2	NA	TRBV4-3	TGCGCCAGCAGCCAAGAGAGGGAATACACCGGGGAGCTGTTTTTT	CASSQEREYTGELFF
NA	TRBJ2-7	TRBD2	TRBV6-5	TGTGCCAGCAGTTTCCGGACTAGCGGGGGATCCTACGAGCAGTACTTC	CASSFRTSGGSYEQYF
NA	TRBJ2-5	NA	TRBV27	TGTGCCAGCAGTCTACAGGGATTTCGAGAGACCCAGTACTTC	CASSLQGFRETQYF
NA	TRBJ1-2	TRBD1	TRBV6-5	TGTGCCAGCACCTCGGACAGGGCAGTTTATGGCTACACCTTC	CASTSDRAVYGYTF
once	TRBJ1-5	TRBD1	TRBV7-9	TGTGCCAGCAGCTATGGGACAGCAAATCAGCCCCAGCATTTT	CASSYGTANQPQHF
NA	TRBJ2-1	NA	TRBV7-9	TGTGCCAGCAGTACTATCGATGAGCAGTTCTTC	CASSTIDEQFF